Here is one T cell receptor beta chain with its context. What this receptor recognizes is not known. No qualities accompany the bases; no much larger clone lies one base away. The germline V gene supplies CDR1 SGHNT and CDR2 YENEEA. Reading from cysteine to phenylalanine, the CDR3 counts 14 amino acids. Kept here is only the CDR3 DNA, which spans 42 bases and is read in frame from base 1. V is shortened by 3 bases, J by 4 bases, and the region joining them spans 12 bases. These data originate in a study of monozygotic twins with cystic fibrosis (dated by TCRdb to the early 2020s). As for the study more broadly: Barcoded libraries were prepared from roughly 3 micrograms of fragmented DNA with around 15 PCR cycles. Made up mostly of children and adolescents, the cohort included ten female and six male twin pairs ranging in age from roughly 2.0 to 40 years, with a median of about 8.6 years. On the day of blood sampling, twins were ranked among under 1,100 cohort participants for weight-for-height and for FEVPerc (FEV1 disease centile). The study compared TCR beta repertoires within and between 16 monozygotic twin pairs with cystic fibrosis to assess genetic influence on V and J gene usage. Data for three of the twin pairs had already been reported earlier in a different context. Study-wide conclusions, independent of this receptor: V gene usage was most similar to the co-twin in 13 of 16 pairs, and J usage was most similar to the co-twin in 8 of 16 pairs, which suggests genetic constraints. No association turned up between shared CDR3 numbers and age, concordance or disease severity, and the cohort was small. Significantly higher nucleotide-identical clonotype sharing was observed within monozygotic CF twin pairs than between unrelated CF individuals (P = 0.000026, Mann-Whitney). Simpson clonality was generally low (median roughly 0.009), which suggests a naive-dominated repertoire, and clonality was higher in the most severely affected patients.

The twin pairs came from the European Cystic Fibrosis Twin and Sibling Study Cohort, which recruited patients from more than 150 CF clinics across 14 European countries. Zygosity and CFTR genotype were verified in-house, with zygosity tested by multiplex PCR of nine short tandem repeat loci. Peripheral blood was sampled from each twin, and clinical parameters were recorded on the day of blood sampling. Genomic DNA was isolated from peripheral blood cells with phenol/chloroform and kept in TE buffer at 4 degrees C. TCR beta CDR3 regions were amplified by multiplex PCR with the immunoSEQ immune profiling system according to the manufacturer's instructions. Sequencing was performed on an Illumina NextSeq system. In the original analysis: The immunoSEQ Analyzer platform handled processing of the sequence data, and clonality was calculated by taking the square root of Simpson's index of productive rearrangements. V and J usage similarity was measured by Jensen-Shannon distance, and CDR3 generation probabilities were computed with OLGA. The immuneACCESS database (August 2020) and VDJdb (December 2020) were searched for shared CDR3 sequences. Not all clones reach the TCRdb copy of this immuneACCESS table, which keeps in-frame sequences only. Checked studies attribute under half of the gap to unresolved V genes and leave the rest unexplained. V, J and clone size were drawn from that table, and D and trimming were deduced from the DNA. The sample table holds about 7,500 clones, of which 94% were seen once. 0.54% of the sample is held by the ten biggest clonotypes.

The chain is encoded by TRBV11-3 joined to TRBJ1-1; TRBD1 could be the D gene, as 6 bases match. The sequencing input was blood. The sequence came from a boy aged 2-15 years with cystic fibrosis. The nucleotide sequence reads TGTGCCAGCAGCTTTACAGGGCTTGTCACTGAAGCTTTCTTT. It is translated as CASSFTGLVTEAFF.